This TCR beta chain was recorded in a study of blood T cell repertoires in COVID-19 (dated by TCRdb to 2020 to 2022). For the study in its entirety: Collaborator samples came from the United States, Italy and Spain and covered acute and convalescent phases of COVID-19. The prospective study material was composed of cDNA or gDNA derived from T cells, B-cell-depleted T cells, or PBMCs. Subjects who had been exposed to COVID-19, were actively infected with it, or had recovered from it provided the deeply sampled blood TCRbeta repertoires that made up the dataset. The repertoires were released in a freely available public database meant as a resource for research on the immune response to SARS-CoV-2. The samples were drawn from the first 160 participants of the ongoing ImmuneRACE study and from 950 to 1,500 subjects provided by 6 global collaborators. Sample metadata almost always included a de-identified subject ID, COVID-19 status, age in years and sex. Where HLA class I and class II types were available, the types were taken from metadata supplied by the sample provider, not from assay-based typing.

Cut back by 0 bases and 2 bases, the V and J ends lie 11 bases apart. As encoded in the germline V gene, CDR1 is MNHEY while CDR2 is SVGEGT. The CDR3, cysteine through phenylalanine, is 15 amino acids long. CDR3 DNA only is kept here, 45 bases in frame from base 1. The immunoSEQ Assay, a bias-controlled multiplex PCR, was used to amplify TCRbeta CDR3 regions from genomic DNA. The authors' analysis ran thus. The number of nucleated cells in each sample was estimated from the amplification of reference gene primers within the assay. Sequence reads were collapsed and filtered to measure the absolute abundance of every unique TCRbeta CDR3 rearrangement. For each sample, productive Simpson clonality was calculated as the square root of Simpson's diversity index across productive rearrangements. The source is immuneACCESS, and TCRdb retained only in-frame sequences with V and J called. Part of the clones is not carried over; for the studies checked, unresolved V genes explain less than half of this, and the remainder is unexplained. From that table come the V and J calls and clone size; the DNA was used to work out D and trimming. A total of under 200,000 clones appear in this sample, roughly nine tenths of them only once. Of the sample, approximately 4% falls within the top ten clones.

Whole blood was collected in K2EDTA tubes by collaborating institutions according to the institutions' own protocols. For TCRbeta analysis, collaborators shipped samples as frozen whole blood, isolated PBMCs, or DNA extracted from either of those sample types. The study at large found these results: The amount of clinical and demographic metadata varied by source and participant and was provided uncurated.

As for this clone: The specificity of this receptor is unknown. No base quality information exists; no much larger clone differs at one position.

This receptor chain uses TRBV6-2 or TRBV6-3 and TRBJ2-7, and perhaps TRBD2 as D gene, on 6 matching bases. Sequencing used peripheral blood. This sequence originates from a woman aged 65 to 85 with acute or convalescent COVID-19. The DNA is TGTGCCAGCAGTTACTCTGCGGGAATAGCCTACGAGCAGTACTTC. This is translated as CASSYSAGIAYEQYF.